A single TCR beta chain is shown here with its context. Libraries were prepared by immunoSEQ multiplex PCR; TCRdb keeps only in-frame clonotypes and omits some of them. The sample yields more than 500,000 clones, about 96% seen once. These data come from a study of shared clonotypes between healthy human individuals. This TCR was sampled from a woman aged 30 to 39 in good health. Source material: naive CD4+ T cells sorted from blood. The subset: CD45RA+ positively selected.

CDR3 bases: TGTGCCAGTAGTATGCAGACAGCTAACTATGGCTACACCTTC. This codes for CASSMQTANYGYTF. The chain carries TRBV19 and TRBJ1-2, with a tentative D call TRBD1 (5 bases). Trimming took 3 bases from V and 0 from J, leaving 8 bases between them. This CDR3 is 14 amino acids long. The V gene's germline CDR1 is LNHDA and CDR2 SQIVND (reference sequence).